This TCR beta chain is drawn from a study of T cell responses to AZD1222 COVID-19 vaccine (dated by TCRdb to the early 2020s). Context from the whole study: AZD1222 recipients with second doses at about 4 weeks or about 12 weeks were pooled, because spike-specific TCR depth and breadth did not differ between schedules. TCR sequencing covered 233 trial participants: 207 given two doses of AZD1222 and approximately 25 given two doses of MenACWY control vaccine. Trial participants were enrolled by age into subgroups of 18-55, 56-69 and 70-plus years, and around 150, 29 and 61 TCR-sequenced participants, respectively, were included in these subgroups.

About this clone: Which antigen it targets is not known. Per-base qualities were not stored, and no clone one base away is much larger.

The CDR3 regions of human TCRbeta chains were analyzed by immunosequencing. For the original study's pipeline: Repertoire TCRs were matched against a reference library of SARS-CoV-2-specific TCRs generated with the MIRA antigen-specificity platform. Breadth was defined as the fraction of unique TCRs that were SARS-CoV-2-associated. Depth was defined as the fraction of total T cells that were SARS-CoV-2-associated. Using the MIRA data, every spike-specific TCR was mapped to the spike region that the TCR reacted to and assigned to either a CD4 or a CD8 class. Log10-transformed breadth and depth values were compared by one-way ANOVA with Sidak's multiple comparisons tests. As stored in TCRdb, this immuneACCESS dataset retains in-frame rearrangements with V and J assigned. A fraction of the clones does not appear; measured against another copy, unresolved V genes explain less than half of the discrepancy, and the remainder lacks a known reason. The V and J calls and the clone size are those of that table, but D and trimming were determined from the DNA. Across this sample there are some 120,000 clones, with around 88% seen only once. The ten largest make up about 10% of the sample.

What the study reported, not specific to this receptor: After two AZD1222 doses, spike-specific TCR breadth and depth were significantly higher than at day 0 and than in MenACWY recipients. No day 14 peak-response samples were available, so repertoires were characterized only after the peak T cell response. The whole spike protein was spanned by vaccine-associated CD4 TCRs, and dominant responses were seen in regions 160-218 and 743-854. Participants were mostly white British and included more females than males, and it was suggested by the authors that clonal diversity may have been underestimated. Conclusions about previously exposed vaccinees are limited, since just 5 to 7 AZD1222 recipients were seropositive for SARS-CoV-2 at baseline. In the small 56-69-year group, the increase in depth fell short of significance, most likely because of low power. Nearly half of unique spike-specific TCRs reportedly recognized epitopes outside regions mutated in the B.1.351 and B.1.1.7 variants.

The time point label of this sample denotes: baseline before first vaccination. The vaccinee samples were drawn from two UK trials, COV001 and COV002, one of which was a single-blind randomized controlled phase 2/3 trial testing AZD1222 (ChAdOx1 nCoV-19) in healthy adults. For TCRbeta chain sequencing, PBMC samples were collected from trial participants at day 0 and at day 28 after the second dose. V sheds 2 bases and J sheds 8 bases, leaving 12 bases between their ends. Measured from the cysteine to the phenylalanine, the CDR3 is 14 residues long. Of all the DNA, just the CDR3 is kept, 42 bases in frame from base 1. Reading the germline V gene gives CDR1 KGHSH and CDR2 LQKENI.

Recombination joined TRBV18 with TRBJ1-4; matching of 5 bases hints at TRBD1 as the D gene. Sequenced material: peripheral blood, taken on day 0 of AZD1222 vaccination. This TCR derives from an adult in good health. Here is the DNA: TGTGCCAGCTCACCAGGGGCATTCGGGGAAAAACTGTTTTTT. This sequence encodes CASSPGAFGEKLFF.